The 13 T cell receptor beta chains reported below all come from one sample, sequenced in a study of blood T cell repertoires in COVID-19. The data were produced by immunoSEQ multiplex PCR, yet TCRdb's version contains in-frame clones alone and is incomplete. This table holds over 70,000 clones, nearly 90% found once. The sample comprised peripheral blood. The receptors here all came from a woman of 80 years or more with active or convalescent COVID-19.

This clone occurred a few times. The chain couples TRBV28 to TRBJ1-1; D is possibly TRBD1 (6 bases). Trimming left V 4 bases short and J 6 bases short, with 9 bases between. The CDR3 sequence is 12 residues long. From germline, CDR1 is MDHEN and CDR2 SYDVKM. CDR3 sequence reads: CASSSQGPEAFF. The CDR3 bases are TGTGCCAGCAGTTCGCAGGGGCCTGAAGCTTTCTTT. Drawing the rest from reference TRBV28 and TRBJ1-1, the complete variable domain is DVKVTQSSRYLVKRTGEKVFLECVQDMDHENMFWYRQDPGLGLRLIYFSYDVKMKEKGDIPEGYSVSREKKERFSLILESASTNQTSMYLCASSSQGPEAFFGQGTRLTVV.

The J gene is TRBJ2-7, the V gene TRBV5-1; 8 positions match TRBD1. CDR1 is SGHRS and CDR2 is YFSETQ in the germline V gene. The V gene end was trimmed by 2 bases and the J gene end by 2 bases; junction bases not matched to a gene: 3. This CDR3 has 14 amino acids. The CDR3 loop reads CASSLRQGTYEQYF. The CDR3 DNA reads TGCGCCAGCAGCTTAAGACAGGGGACCTACGAGCAGTACTTC.

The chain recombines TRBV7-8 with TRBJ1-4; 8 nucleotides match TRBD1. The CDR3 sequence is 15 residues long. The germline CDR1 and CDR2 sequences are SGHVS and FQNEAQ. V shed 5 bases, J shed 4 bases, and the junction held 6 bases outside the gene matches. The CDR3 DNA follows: TGTGCCAGCAGCACAGATACAGGGGGTAATGAAAAACTGTTTTTT. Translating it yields CASSTDTGGNEKLFF.

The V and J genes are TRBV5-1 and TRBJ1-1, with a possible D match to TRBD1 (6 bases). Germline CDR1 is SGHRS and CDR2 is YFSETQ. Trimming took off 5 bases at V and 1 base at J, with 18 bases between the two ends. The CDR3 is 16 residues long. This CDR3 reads CASSDSTGSRNTEAFF. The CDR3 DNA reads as TGCGCCAGCAGTGATAGTACAGGGAGCCGGAACACTGAAGCTTTCTTT.

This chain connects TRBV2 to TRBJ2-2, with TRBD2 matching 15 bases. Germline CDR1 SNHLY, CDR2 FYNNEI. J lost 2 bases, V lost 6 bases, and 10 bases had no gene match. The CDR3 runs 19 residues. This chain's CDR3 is CASSRGLAGGRANTGELFF. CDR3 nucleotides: TGTGCCAGCAGCCGGGGACTAGCGGGAGGACGAGCTAACACCGGGGAGCTGTTTTTT. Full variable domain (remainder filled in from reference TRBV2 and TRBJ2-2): EPEVTQTPSHQVTQMGQEVILRCVPISNHLYFYWYRQILGQKVEFLVSFYNNEISEKSEIFDDQFSVERPDGSNFTLKIRSTKLEDSAMYFCASSRGLAGGRANTGELFFGEGSRLTVL.

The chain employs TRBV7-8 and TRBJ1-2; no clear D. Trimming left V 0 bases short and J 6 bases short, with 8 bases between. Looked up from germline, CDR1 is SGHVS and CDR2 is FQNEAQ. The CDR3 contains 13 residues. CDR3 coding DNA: TGTGCCAGCAGCTTAGCATTTACAGATGGCTACACCTTC. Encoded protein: CASSLAFTDGYTF.

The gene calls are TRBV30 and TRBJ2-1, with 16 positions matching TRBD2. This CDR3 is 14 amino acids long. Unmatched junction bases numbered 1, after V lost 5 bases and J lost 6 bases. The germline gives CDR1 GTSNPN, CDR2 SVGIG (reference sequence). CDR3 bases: TGTGCCTGGGGGACTAGCGGGAGGGCCAATGAGCAGTTCTTC. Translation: CAWGTSGRANEQFF.

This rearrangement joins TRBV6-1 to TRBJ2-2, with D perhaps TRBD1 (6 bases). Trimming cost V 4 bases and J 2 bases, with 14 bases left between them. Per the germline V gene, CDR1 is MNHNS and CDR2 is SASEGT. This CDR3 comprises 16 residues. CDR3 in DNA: TGTGCCAGCAGTGTTGGAGCAGGGGTTAACACCGGGGAGCTGTTTTTT. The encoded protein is CASSVGAGVNTGELFF.

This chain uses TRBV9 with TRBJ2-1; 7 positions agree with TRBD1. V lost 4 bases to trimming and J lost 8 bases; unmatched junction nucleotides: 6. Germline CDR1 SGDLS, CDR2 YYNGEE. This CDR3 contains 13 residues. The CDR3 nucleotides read TGTGCCAGCAGCACCCTACAGGGGCATGAGCAGTTCTTC. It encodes CASSTLQGHEQFF.

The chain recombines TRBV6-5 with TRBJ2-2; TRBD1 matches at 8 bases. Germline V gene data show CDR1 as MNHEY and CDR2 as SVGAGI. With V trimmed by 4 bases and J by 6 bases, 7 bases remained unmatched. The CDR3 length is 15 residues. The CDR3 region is CASSLRTGSSGELFF. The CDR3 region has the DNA TGTGCCAGCAGTTTACGGACAGGGTCGTCCGGGGAGCTGTTTTTT.

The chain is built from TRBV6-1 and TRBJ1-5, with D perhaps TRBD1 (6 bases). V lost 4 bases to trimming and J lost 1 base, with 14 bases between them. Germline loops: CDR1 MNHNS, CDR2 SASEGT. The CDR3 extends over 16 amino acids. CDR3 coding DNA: TGTGCCAGCAGTGCCGGGACAAACCTCAGCAATCAGCCCCAGCATTTT. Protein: CASSAGTNLSNQPQHF.

Here the CDR3 reads CASSREGNYNEQFF. The CDR3 DNA follows: TGCGCCAGCAGTCGGGAAGGGAACTACAATGAGCAGTTCTTC. This chain joins TRBV5-1 and TRBJ2-1; D is possibly TRBD2 (5 bases). The V end was cut by 5 bases, the J end by 3 bases, with 12 bases between. From germline, CDR1 is SGHRS and CDR2 YFSETQ. The CDR3 has 14 residues.

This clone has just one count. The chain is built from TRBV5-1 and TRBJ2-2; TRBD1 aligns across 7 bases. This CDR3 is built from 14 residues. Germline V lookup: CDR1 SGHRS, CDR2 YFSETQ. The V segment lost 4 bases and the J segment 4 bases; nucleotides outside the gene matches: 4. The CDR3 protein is CASSRTGPTGELFF. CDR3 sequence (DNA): TGCGCCAGCAGCCGGACAGGACCCACCGGGGAGCTGTTTTTT.